Each of the 18 T cell receptor beta chains below was sequenced from the same sample in a study of T cell responses to AZD1222 COVID-19 vaccine. Measured with immunoSEQ multiplex PCR; TCRdb has only the in-frame clones, and not every one. Of some 150,000 clones listed, around 89% were seen once; the top ten hold about 14%. The sample in question was peripheral blood, obtained on day 0 of AZD1222 vaccination. The receptors here all came from an adult in good health.

The J gene is TRBJ2-5, the V gene TRBV5-1; D not certain. The CDR3 has 13 amino acids. Germline CDR1 and CDR2: SGHRS and YFSETQ. Trimming pared 1 base from V and 4 bases from J, leaving 8 bases between. CDR3 DNA sequence: TGCGCCAGCAGCTTGTTCGGTGGAGAGACCCAGTACTTC. Amino acid sequence: CASSLFGGETQYF.

The chain joins TRBV2 to TRBJ2-7; 7 nucleotides match TRBD2. The CDR3 has 14 residues. The ends lost 6 bases at V and 6 bases at J; junction bases unmatched: 11. Germline V gene sequence: CDR1 SNHLY, CDR2 FYNNEI. In nucleotides, the CDR3 is TGTGCCAGCAGACTGACCGGGACTACGGGCGAGCAGTACTTC. Translation: CASRLTGTTGEQYF.

V and J are TRBV24-1 and TRBJ2-6; 11 nucleotides line up with TRBD1. The CDR3 is 18 residues long. Germline assignment: CDR1 KGHDR and CDR2 SFDVKD. With 7 bases clipped from V and 0 bases from J, the junction kept 7 bases outside the gene matches. The CDR3 reads CATRGDRGNPSGANVLTF. Written as DNA, the CDR3 is TGTGCCACCAGAGGGGACAGGGGGAATCCCTCTGGGGCCAACGTCCTGACTTTC.

This clone occurred once. The rearrangement uses TRBV6-5 and TRBJ1-2, with TRBD1 identical over 7 bases. The CDR3 sequence is 13 residues long. V lost 10 bases, J lost 3 bases, and 8 bases stayed unmatched. Germline values: CDR1 MNHEY, CDR2 SVGAGI. The CDR3 region is CATRDRWDYGYTF. The CDR3, as DNA: TGTGCCACCCGGGACAGATGGGACTATGGCTACACCTTC.

The chain recombines TRBV7-9 with TRBJ1-4, with no clear D. V lost 1 base, J lost 8 bases, and 2 bases lay in between. The germline V gene has CDR1 SEHNR and CDR2 FQNEAQ (reference sequence). The CDR3 length is 11 residues. The CDR3 loop reads CASSLVEKLFF. CDR3 DNA: TGTGCCAGCAGCTTAGTAGAAAAACTGTTTTTT.

The chain employs TRBV19 and TRBJ2-3; the D gene is possibly TRBD2 (5 bases). The germline V gene encodes CDR1 LNHDA and CDR2 SQIVND (reference sequence). The CDR3 totals 14 residues. The germline V and J ends were trimmed by 6 bases and 2 bases, with 12 bases remaining between them. CDR3 protein: CASSPADYTDTQYF. Here the CDR3 DNA reads TGTGCCAGTAGCCCAGCAGACTACACAGATACGCAGTATTTT.

The V gene is TRBV12-5, the J gene TRBJ1-5; 7 bases are shared with TRBD1. V trimming: 3 bases; J trimming: 4 bases; junction bases outside the gene matches: 6. Germline loops: CDR1 LGHNT, CDR2 FRNRAP. This CDR3 spans 15 amino acids. The CDR3 sequence is CASGFGQVSNQPQHF. The CDR3 DNA is TGTGCTAGTGGTTTCGGACAGGTGAGTAATCAGCCCCAGCATTTT.

This clone has just a few counts. The DNA of the CDR3 is TGTGCCACCAGTGATTTGCCCTCTAGCGGGGGGCACTACAATGAGCAGTTCTTC. Its translation is CATSDLPSSGGHYNEQFF. This sequence joins TRBV24-1 and TRBJ2-1, with 11 positions matching TRBD2. CDR1 and CDR2 (germline): KGHDR, SFDVKD. The CDR3 extends over 18 amino acids. The ends lost 0 bases at V and 3 bases at J; junction bases unmatched: 6.

This sequence joins TRBV4-1 and TRBJ1-2; D may be TRBD1 (5 bases). Deletions cut 6 bases from V and 4 bases from J, with 21 bases between. The CDR3 sequence is 16 residues long. The germline gives CDR1 MGHRA, CDR2 YSYEKL. CDR3 in DNA: TGCGCCAGCAGATTGTCTACGACGGGGCTAGCCTATGGCTACACCTTC. Protein: CASRLSTTGLAYGYTF.

The J gene is TRBJ2-4, the V gene TRBV11-2, with 8 positions matching TRBD2. This CDR3 contains 15 residues. V gave up 3 bases and J gave up 5 bases; unmatched junction bases: 6. Germline lookup yields CDR1 SGHAT and CDR2 FQNNGV. The CDR3 reads CASSFTSGGQNIQYF. CDR3 nucleotides: TGTGCCAGCAGCTTCACGTCGGGGGGGCAAAACATTCAGTACTTC.

The rearrangement uses TRBV24-1 and TRBJ2-5, with D perhaps matching TRBD1 or TRBD2 (8 bases each). Between the trimmed V and J ends, which lost 4 bases and 5 bases, there was a span of 22 bases. The CDR3 loop spans 17 amino acids. CDR1 and CDR2 (germline): KGHDR, SFDVKD. The CDR3 DNA reads as TGTGCCACCAGTGACCCGGGGGGGCAGGGGGCAGGGGAGACCCAGTACTTC. Its protein product is CATSDPGGQGAGETQYF.

This clone was picked up one time. The V and J genes are TRBV18 and TRBJ2-7, with TRBD2 identical over 10 bases. The CDR3 sequence is 16 residues long. Trimming took 0 bases from V and 1 from J; bases not matched to a gene: 3. Germline lookup yields CDR1 KGHSH and CDR2 LQKENI. The CDR3 sequence: CASSPPSGGLSYEQYF. CDR3 nucleotide sequence: TGTGCCAGCTCACCACCTAGCGGGGGGCTGTCCTACGAGCAGTACTTC.

Here the CDR3 DNA reads TGTGCCAGCAGCCCGCCGGCCTCCGGGGGCAAAGAGCAGTACTTC. It codes for CASSPPASGGKEQYF. The V call is TRBV7-9, the J call TRBJ2-7; D is possibly TRBD1 or TRBD2 (6 bases each). The length of the CDR3 is 15 residues. Trimming shortened V by 5 bases and J by 7 bases, and 21 bases separated the two germline ends. The germline V gene has CDR1 SEHNR and CDR2 FQNEAQ (reference sequence).

This chain uses TRBV28 with TRBJ1-2, with a possible D match to TRBD1 (5 bases). Trimming removed 6 bases from V and 14 bases from J, with 16 bases in between. Per germline, CDR1 MDHEN and CDR2 SYDVKM. This CDR3 has 11 residues. CDR3 protein: CASRSSRGWTF. Written as DNA, the CDR3 is TGTGCCAGCAGATCGTCACGGGGGTGGACCTTC.

The chain carries TRBV7-2 and TRBJ2-3; D unresolved. Germline V gene data show CDR1 as SGHTA and CDR2 as FQGNSA. V lost 5 bases, J lost 7 bases, and 10 bases lay in between. CDR3 length: 12 residues. The CDR3 protein is CASSLKENTQYF. The CDR3 DNA reads TGTGCCAGCAGCCTCAAGGAGAATACGCAGTATTTT.

This chain uses TRBV5-8 with TRBJ1-1; TRBD1 matches at 8 bases. The CDR3 has 12 residues. Germline V gives CDR1 SGHTS, CDR2 YDEGEE. The V and J ends lost 5 bases and 6 bases, in that order; junction bases with no gene match: 3. The CDR3: CASSWDRSEAFF. In DNA, the CDR3 is TGTGCCAGCAGTTGGGACAGGTCTGAAGCTTTCTTT.

This rearrangement joins TRBV3-1 (or the pseudogene TRBV3-2) to TRBJ1-1; D uncertain. There are 15 residues in the CDR3. Germline values: CDR1 LGHDT, CDR2 YNNKEL (reference sequence). With 4 bases removed from V and 2 bases from J, the gap between germline ends came to 14 bases. The chain's CDR3 is CASSPPHGGNTEAFF. As DNA, the CDR3 is TGTGCCAGCAGCCCTCCGCATGGAGGTAACACTGAAGCTTTCTTT.

This chain connects TRBV7-9 to TRBJ1-2; the D is unclear. V lost 5 bases and J 6 bases, leaving 10 bases between the germline ends. The germline CDR1 and CDR2 sequences are SEHNR and FQNEAQ (reference sequence). The CDR3 loop spans 12 amino acids. For the CDR3, the DNA is TGTGCCAGCAGCACCAACTTGGATGGCTACACCTTC. This encodes CASSTNLDGYTF. Based on the CDR3 plus reference TRBV7-9 and TRBJ1-2, the full variable domain is DTGVSQNPRHKITKRGQNVTFRCDPISEHNRLYWYRQTLGQGPEFLTYFQNEAQLEKSRLLSDRFSAERPKGSFSTLEIQRTEQGDSAMYLCASSTNLDGYTFGSGTRLTVV.